This T cell receptor beta chain was identified during a study of T cell responses to AZD1222 COVID-19 vaccine. The germline V gene encodes CDR1 MNHEY and CDR2 SMNVEV (reference sequence). The CDR3 covers 15 residues. Germline trimming cut 4 bases from V and 1 base from J; bases unmatched to any gene: 6. Using immunoSEQ multiplex PCR, the repertoire was profiled, and TCRdb retains in-frame clones only, with some absent. The sample yields 100,000 to 120,000 clones, roughly 90% seen once. The receptor comes from an adult in good health. Sequencing was performed on peripheral blood, taken on day 0 of AZD1222 vaccination. This sequence joins TRBV27 and TRBJ1-1; 7 nucleotides align to TRBD1. The CDR3: CASSSGDSENTEAFF. CDR3 coding DNA: TGTGCCAGCAGTTCCGGGGACAGCGAGAACACTGAAGCTTTCTTT.